The entry that follows covers one TCR beta chain sequence. The data originate from a study of Tregs in tolerant kidney transplant recipients. The V and J ends lost 6 bases and 8 bases, in that order; junction bases with no gene match: 6. The CDR3 has 13 residues. CDR1 and CDR2 (germline): MNHEY, SVGAGI. Here immunoSEQ multiplex PCR was the method, and the copy in TCRdb shows in-frame clones only, minus some. The table has about 240,000 clones, approximately 83% seen once. The sample consisted of CD4+ T cells from blood. This chain uses TRBV6-5 with TRBJ1-2; 10 nucleotides match TRBD1. The sequence was collected from a human donor in good health. The DNA for the CDR3 is TGTGCCAGCAGCTCCGGACAGGGGGGCGGCTACACCTTC. It specifies CASSSGQGGGYTF.